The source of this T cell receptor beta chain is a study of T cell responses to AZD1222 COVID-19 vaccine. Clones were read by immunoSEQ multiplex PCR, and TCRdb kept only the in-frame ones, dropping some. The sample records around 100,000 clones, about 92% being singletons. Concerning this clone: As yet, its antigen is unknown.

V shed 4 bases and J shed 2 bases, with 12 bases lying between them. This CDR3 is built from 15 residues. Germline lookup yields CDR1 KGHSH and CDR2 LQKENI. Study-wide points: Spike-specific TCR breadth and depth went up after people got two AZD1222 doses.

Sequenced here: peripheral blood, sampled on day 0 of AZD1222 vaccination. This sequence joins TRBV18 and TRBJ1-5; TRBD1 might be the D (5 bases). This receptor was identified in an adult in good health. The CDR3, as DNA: TGTGCCAGCTCACGTGAGGGACGGGGCAATCAGCCCCAGCATTTT. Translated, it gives CASSREGRGNQPQHF. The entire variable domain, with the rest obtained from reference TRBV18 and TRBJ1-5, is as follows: NAGVMQNPRHLVRRRGQEARLRCSPMKGHSHVYWYRQLPEEGLKFMVYLQKENIIDESGMPKERFSAEFPKEGPSILRIQQVVRGDSAAYFCASSREGRGNQPQHFGDGTRLSIL.